Listed below are T cell receptor beta chains from one sample, sequenced in a study of technical replicates of blood from four donors. Clones were read by immunoSEQ multiplex PCR, and TCRdb kept only the in-frame ones, dropping some. This sample has roughly 80,000 clones; 95% to 97% occur once, and the top ten carry under 0.2%. The sequenced sample consisted of T cells isolated from PBMCs. Every receptor here comes from a human donor in good health. Each CDR3 is given with its conserved first and last residue. A D gene is named only where the DNA matches it firmly. Expanded clones get a size class; other rows say once, few or many, or leave the size out.

D	size	V	length	J	CDR3	DNA
NA	NA	TRBV28	12	TRBJ1-1	CAGGGTDTEAFF	TGTGCGGGAGGCGGTACGGACACTGAAGCTTTCTTT
TRBD1	NA	TRBV9	15	TRBJ2-7	CASSRDRGSFYEQYF	TGTGCCAGCAGCCGTGACAGGGGGAGTTTCTACGAGCAGTACTTC
NA	NA	TRBV5-6	14	TRBJ2-3	CASSGAGDTDTQYF	TGTGCCAGCAGCGGGGCAGGAGACACAGATACGCAGTATTTT
NA	NA	TRBV5-4	14	TRBJ2-2	CASSSRGSTGELFF	TGTGCCAGCAGCTCAAGGGGGTCCACCGGGGAGCTGTTTTTT
NA	NA	TRBV19	15	TRBJ1-2	CASSIRPEGGYGYTF	TGTGCCAGTAGTATCCGACCGGAGGGCGGCTATGGCTACACCTTC
TRBD1	NA	TRBV2	14	TRBJ2-1	CASKGGTGFNEQFF	TGTGCCAGCAAAGGCGGGACAGGGTTCAATGAGCAGTTCTTC
NA	NA	TRBV9	17	TRBJ1-2	CASSVDIRGEGGYGYTF	TGTGCCAGCAGCGTAGATATTAGAGGGGAGGGCGGGTATGGCTACACCTTC
NA	NA	TRBV6-4	14	TRBJ1-1	CASSKTGLNTEAFF	TGTGCCAGCAGCAAGACAGGCCTGAACACTGAAGCTTTCTTT
NA	NA	TRBV7-9	15	TRBJ2-6	CASSLAGSWANVLTF	TGTGCCAGCAGCTTAGCTGGGAGCTGGGCCAACGTCCTGACTTTC
NA	once	TRBV2	15	TRBJ2-2	CASSAGQSNTGELFF	TGTGCCAGCAGCGCCGGACAGTCGAACACCGGGGAGCTGTTTTTT
TRBD1	NA	TRBV4-2	16	TRBJ2-3	CASSQGQGDPTDTQYF	TGTGCCAGCAGCCAGGGACAGGGCGACCCCACAGATACGCAGTATTTT
TRBD2	NA	TRBV9	15	TRBJ2-1	CASSSRPPPGGEQFF	TGTGCCAGCAGCTCCCGACCCCCACCGGGAGGTGAGCAGTTCTTC
NA	NA	TRBV10-1	15	TRBJ1-1	CATSSDFTGITEAFF	TGCGCCACCTCCTCTGATTTCACAGGGATCACTGAAGCTTTCTTT
NA	NA	TRBV6-1	14	TRBJ2-1	CASSDRGAYNEQFF	TGTGCCAGCAGTGACAGGGGTGCCTACAATGAGCAGTTCTTC
TRBD2	NA	TRBV6-1	19	TRBJ2-5	CASSGRGSALAVYQETQYF	TGTGCCAGCAGTGGGAGAGGGTCAGCACTAGCGGTGTACCAAGAGACCCAGTACTTC
NA	NA	TRBV5-1	13	TRBJ2-1	CASSLGGLNEQFF	TGCGCCAGCAGCTTGGGCGGGCTCAATGAGCAGTTCTTC
TRBD1	NA	TRBV15	16	TRBJ1-3	CATSRGRGITGNTIYF	TGTGCCACCAGCAGAGGCAGGGGGATTACTGGAAACACCATATATTTT
NA	NA	TRBV29-1	16	TRBJ2-1	CSVVRSGGTTYNEQFF	TGCAGCGTTGTGCGGAGCGGCGGAACCACCTACAATGAGCAGTTCTTC
TRBD2	NA	TRBV7-9	13	TRBJ2-7	CASSLTSAYEQYF	TGTGCCAGCAGCCTCACTAGCGCCTACGAGCAGTACTTC